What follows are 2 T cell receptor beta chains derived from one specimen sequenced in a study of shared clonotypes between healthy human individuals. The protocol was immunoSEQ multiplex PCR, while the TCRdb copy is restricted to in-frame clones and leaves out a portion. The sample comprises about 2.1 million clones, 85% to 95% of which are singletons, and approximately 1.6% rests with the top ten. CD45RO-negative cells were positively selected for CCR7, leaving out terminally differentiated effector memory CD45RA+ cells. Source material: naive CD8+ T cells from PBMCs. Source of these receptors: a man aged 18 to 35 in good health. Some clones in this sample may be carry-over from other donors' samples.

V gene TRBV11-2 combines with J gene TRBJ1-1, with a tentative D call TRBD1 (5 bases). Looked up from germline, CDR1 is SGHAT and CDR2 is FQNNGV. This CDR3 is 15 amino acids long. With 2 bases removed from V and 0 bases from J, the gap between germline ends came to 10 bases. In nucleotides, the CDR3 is TGTGCCAGCAGCTTATTGCAGGGCTTGAACACTGAAGCTTTCTTT. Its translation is CASSLLQGLNTEAFF.

In nucleotides, the CDR3 is TGCAGCGTCCTCGACCCCAGGGTGGCGCACTACAATGAGCAGTTCTTC. Its protein product is CSVLDPRVAHYNEQFF. J is TRBJ2-1 and V is TRBV29-1; maybe TRBD1 (5 bases). Trimming removed 6 bases at V and 3 bases at J, with 21 bases between. This CDR3 is 16 amino acids long. Germline lookup yields CDR1 SQVTM and CDR2 ANQGSEA.